The 16 T cell receptor beta chains in this list originate from one sample, sequenced in a study of low-dose radiotherapy and immunotherapy resistance in tumors. Gene-specific TRAV and TRBV primers were used for first-strand cDNA, covering alpha and beta chains. The TCRs were subjected to amplification over around 18 PCR cycles employing a constant-region primer in conjunction with a V-primer adapter. TCRdb fed the reads into MiXCR, producing one record per CDR3 protein. The data contain 16,000 or so distinct CDR3 sequences, about 70% of them singletons. These receptors originate from a human donor with advanced metastatic prostate, ovarian, gallbladder or colorectal cancer (not recorded which). This table probably holds off-target reads from a library built for another chain.

The chain joins TRBV6-1 to TRBJ2-3; possible D gene TRBD1, 6 bases. The germline V gene encodes CDR1 MNHNS and CDR2 SASEGT. V lost 7 bases, J lost 7 bases, and 12 bases lay in between. The CDR3 is made up of 12 amino acids. The CDR3 DNA sequence: TGTGCCAGCACCACAGGACAGAATACGCAGTATTTT. Protein sequence: CASTTGQNTQYF.

This sequence joins TRBV29-1 and TRBJ1-4; possibly TRBD1 for D (5 bases). Germline V CDR1 and CDR2: SQVTM, ANQGSEA. Deletions cut 8 bases from V and 8 bases from J, with 21 bases between. The CDR3 length is 14 residues. CDR3: CSPGLVGTREKLFF. CDR3 coding DNA: TGCAGCCCCGGGTTGGTAGGGACGAGGGAAAAACTGTTTTTT. Based on the CDR3 plus reference TRBV29-1 and TRBJ1-4, the full variable domain is SAVISQKPSRDICQRGTSLTIQCQVDSQVTMMFWYRQQPGQSLTLIATANQGSEATYESGFVIDKFPISRPNLTFSTLTVSNMSPEDSSIYLCSPGLVGTREKLFFGSGTQLSVL.

CDR3 nucleotides: TGTGCCAGCAGTTTATTGGGACAGGGGATTCACGAGCAGTACTTC. This encodes CASSLLGQGIHEQYF. The V gene is TRBV28, the J gene TRBJ2-7; 10 nucleotides match TRBD1. This CDR3 spans 15 amino acids. Per germline, CDR1 MDHEN and CDR2 SYDVKM. J was trimmed by 5 bases and V by 1 base; bases with no gene match: 5.

The V and J genes are TRBV4-1 and TRBJ2-3; no clear D gene. The CDR3 sequence is 16 residues long. CDR1 is MGHRA and CDR2 is YSYEKL in the germline V gene. V was trimmed by 0 bases and J by 3 bases, leaving 13 bases between them. The DNA for the CDR3 is TGCGCCAGCAGCCAAGATGCGGCGTTCGGAACAGATACGCAGTATTTT. Encoded protein: CASSQDAAFGTDTQYF.

The chain has TRBV5-4 and TRBJ2-1, with TRBD2 matching over 8 bases. CDR1 is SGHNT, CDR2 YYREEE, per germline (reference sequence). The CDR3 is made up of 15 amino acids. V was clipped by 4 bases and J by 2 bases; unmatched bases: 5. CDR3 DNA sequence: TGTGCCAGCAGCCGCCGGGAGGGAGCCTACAATGAGCAGTTCTTC. Translated, it gives CASSRREGAYNEQFF.

The gene calls are TRBV28 and TRBJ1-4; D remains ambiguous. Germline-derived CDR1 and CDR2 are MDHEN and SYDVKM. V was shortened by 6 bases and J by 1 base, with 6 bases between the two germline ends. The CDR3 consists of 13 residues. The CDR3 DNA reads as TGTGCCAGCAGGGGAATAACTAATGAAAAACTGTTTTTT. As protein: CASRGITNEKLFF.

The V and J genes are TRBV12-3 or TRBV12-4 and TRBJ1-1, with no clear D. This CDR3 has 13 amino acids. Trimming took off 6 bases at V and 2 bases at J, with 10 bases between the two ends. The CDR3 here is CASRDQANTEAFF. The CDR3 coding sequence is TGTGCCAGCAGGGACCAAGCCAACACTGAAGCTTTCTTT.

The rearrangement joins TRBV5-6 to TRBJ2-1; TRBD2 matches 13 bases. Per germline, CDR1 SGHDT and CDR2 YYEEEE. This CDR3 is 16 amino acids long. Trimming took 4 bases from V and 6 from J; bases not matched to a gene: 7. The CDR3, as DNA: TGTGCCAGCAGCCCTCTGGGACTAGCGGGATCCAATGAGCAGTTCTTC. It is translated as CASSPLGLAGSNEQFF.

This clonotype was detected a few times. This chain links TRBV5-1 with TRBJ2-7; tentative D call: TRBD1 (5 bases). This CDR3 region has 14 residues. Germline V gene lookup returns CDR1 SGHRS and CDR2 YFSETQ. The ends were cut back, 0 bases at V and 1 base at J, with 8 bases in the middle. This chain's CDR3 is CASSLDRSSYEQYF. The CDR3 DNA reads as TGCGCCAGCAGCTTGGACAGGTCATCCTACGAGCAGTACTTC.

In its sample, this clonotype was seen once. This rearrangement joins TRBV3-1 to TRBJ2-7; no clear D. The CDR3 consists of 12 residues. The V and J ends lost 4 bases and 0 bases respectively, with 4 bases between them. Germline V gene sequence: CDR1 LGHDT, CDR2 YNNKEL (reference sequence). DNA of the CDR3: TGTGCCAGCAGCCGCATCTCCTACGAGCAGTACTTC. Its protein is CASSRISYEQYF.

J is TRBJ2-2 and V is TRBV19; a possible D gene is TRBD1 (6 bases). V gave up 1 base and J gave up 8 bases, with 11 bases separating them. Germline CDR1 is LNHDA and CDR2 is SQIVND (reference sequence). The length of the CDR3 is 14 residues. This chain's CDR3 is CASSIGQVRGELFF. The CDR3 bases are TGTGCCAGTAGTATAGGACAGGTCAGAGGGGAGCTGTTTTTT.

The chain has TRBV6-2 or TRBV6-3 and TRBJ1-4; a possible D gene is TRBD1 (6 bases). The CDR3 is 14 residues long. Germline loops: CDR1 MNHEY, CDR2 SVGEGT. Trimming took 7 bases from V and 7 from J, leaving 16 bases between them. The CDR3: CASIRQGRGEKLFF. The DNA for the CDR3 is TGTGCCAGCATCCGGCAGGGGAGAGGTGAAAAACTGTTTTTT.

This clonotype came up once. The rearrangement joins TRBV19 to TRBJ1-4; no clear D. V was cut by 5 bases and J by 0 bases, with 7 bases left in between. Per germline, CDR1 LNHDA and CDR2 SQIVND (reference sequence). The CDR3 is 14 amino acids. CDR3 sequence: CASSVASTNEKLFF. The DNA of the CDR3 is TGTGCCAGTAGTGTGGCCTCAACTAATGAAAAACTGTTTTTT.

The genes are TRBV5-5 and TRBJ2-3, with TRBD1 matching 9 bases. From germline, CDR1 is SGHKS and CDR2 YYEKEE (reference sequence). CDR3 size: 16 residues. Germline trimming cut 4 bases from V and 5 bases from J; bases unmatched to any gene: 11. The CDR3: CASSPGDRGFIDTQYF. As DNA, the CDR3 is TGTGCCAGCAGCCCCGGAGACAGGGGGTTTATAGATACGCAGTATTTT.

V and J are TRBV28 and TRBJ1-2, with D uncertain. The CDR3 length is 12 residues. Germline V gives CDR1 MDHEN, CDR2 SYDVKM. V was trimmed by 8 bases and J by 7 bases, leaving 14 bases between them. Here the CDR3 DNA reads TGTGCCAGCGGGAGGGTTACGGCTGGCTACACCTTC. Translated, it gives CASGRVTAGYTF.

V gene TRBV24-1 combines with J gene TRBJ2-1; 11 nucleotides align to TRBD2. V shed 0 bases, J shed 15 bases, and the junction held 3 bases outside the gene matches. CDR1 KGHDR and CDR2 SFDVKD come from the germline V gene. This CDR3 comprises 13 residues. The CDR3 region is CATSDLTSGRLFF. Written as DNA, the CDR3 is TGTGCCACCAGTGATTTGACTAGCGGGAGATTGTTCTTC.